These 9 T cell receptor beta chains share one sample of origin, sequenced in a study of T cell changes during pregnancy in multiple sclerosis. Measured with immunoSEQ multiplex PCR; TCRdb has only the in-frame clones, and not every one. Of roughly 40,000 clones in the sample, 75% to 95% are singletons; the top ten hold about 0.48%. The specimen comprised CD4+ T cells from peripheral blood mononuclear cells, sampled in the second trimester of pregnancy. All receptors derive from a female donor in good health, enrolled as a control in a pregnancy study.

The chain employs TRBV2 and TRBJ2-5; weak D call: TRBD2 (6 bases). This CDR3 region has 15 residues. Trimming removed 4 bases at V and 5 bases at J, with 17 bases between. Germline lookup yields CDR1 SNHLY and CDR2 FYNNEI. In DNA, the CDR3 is TGTGCCAGCAGTGGCCAGACTAGTTGGGAGGAGACCCAGTACTTC. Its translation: CASSGQTSWEETQYF.

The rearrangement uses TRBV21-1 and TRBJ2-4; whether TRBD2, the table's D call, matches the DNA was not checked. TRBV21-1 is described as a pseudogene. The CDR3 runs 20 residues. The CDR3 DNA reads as TGTGCCAGCAGCAAGATCTATGCGGGGGTTCACTTGGGAGCCAAAAACATTCAGTACTTC. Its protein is CASSKIYAGVHLGAKNIQYF.

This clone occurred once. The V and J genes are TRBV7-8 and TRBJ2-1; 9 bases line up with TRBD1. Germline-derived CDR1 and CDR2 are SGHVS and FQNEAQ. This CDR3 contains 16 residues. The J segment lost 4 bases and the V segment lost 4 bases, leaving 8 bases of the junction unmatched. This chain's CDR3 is CASSSPTGGWYNEQFF. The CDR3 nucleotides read TGTGCCAGCAGCTCCCCGACAGGGGGGTGGTACAATGAGCAGTTCTTC.

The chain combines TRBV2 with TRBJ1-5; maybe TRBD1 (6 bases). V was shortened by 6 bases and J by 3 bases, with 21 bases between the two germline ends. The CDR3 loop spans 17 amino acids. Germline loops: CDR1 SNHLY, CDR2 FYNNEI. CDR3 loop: CASSPTGRGISNQPQHF. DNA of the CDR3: TGTGCCAGCAGCCCTACAGGGAGGGGAATATCCAATCAGCCCCAGCATTTT.

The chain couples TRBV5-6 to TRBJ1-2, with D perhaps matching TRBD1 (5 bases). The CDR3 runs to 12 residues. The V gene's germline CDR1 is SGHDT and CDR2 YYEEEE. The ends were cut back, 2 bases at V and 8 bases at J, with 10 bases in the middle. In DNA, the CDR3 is TGTGCCAGCAGCTTCGGGGCGGGGGGCTACACCTTC. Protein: CASSFGAGGYTF.

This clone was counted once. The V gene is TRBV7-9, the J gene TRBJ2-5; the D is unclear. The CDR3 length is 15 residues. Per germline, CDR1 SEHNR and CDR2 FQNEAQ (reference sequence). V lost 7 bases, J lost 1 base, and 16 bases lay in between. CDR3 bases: TGTGCCAGCATCCCTATTTCAGGATTCCAAGAGACCCAGTACTTC. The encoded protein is CASIPISGFQETQYF.

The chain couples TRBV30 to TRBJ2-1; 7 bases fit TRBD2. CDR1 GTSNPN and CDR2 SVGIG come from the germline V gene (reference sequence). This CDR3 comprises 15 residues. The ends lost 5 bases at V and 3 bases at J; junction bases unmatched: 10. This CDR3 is CAWSKLADHYNEQFF. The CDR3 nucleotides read TGTGCCTGGTCAAAGCTAGCGGACCACTACAATGAGCAGTTCTTC.

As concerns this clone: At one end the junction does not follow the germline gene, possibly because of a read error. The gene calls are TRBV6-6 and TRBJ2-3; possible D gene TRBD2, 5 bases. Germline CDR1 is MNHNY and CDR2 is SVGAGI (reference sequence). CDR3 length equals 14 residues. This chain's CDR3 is CASIRDGRPDTQYF. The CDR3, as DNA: TGTGCAAGCATTAGGGATGGGAGACCAGATACGCAGTATTTT.

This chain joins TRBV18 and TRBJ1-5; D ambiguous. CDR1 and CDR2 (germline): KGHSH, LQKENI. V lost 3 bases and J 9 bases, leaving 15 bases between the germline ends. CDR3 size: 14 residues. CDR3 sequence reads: CASSPSFSVWPQHF. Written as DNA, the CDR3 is TGTGCCAGCTCACCCTCCTTTTCGGTTTGGCCCCAGCATTTT.